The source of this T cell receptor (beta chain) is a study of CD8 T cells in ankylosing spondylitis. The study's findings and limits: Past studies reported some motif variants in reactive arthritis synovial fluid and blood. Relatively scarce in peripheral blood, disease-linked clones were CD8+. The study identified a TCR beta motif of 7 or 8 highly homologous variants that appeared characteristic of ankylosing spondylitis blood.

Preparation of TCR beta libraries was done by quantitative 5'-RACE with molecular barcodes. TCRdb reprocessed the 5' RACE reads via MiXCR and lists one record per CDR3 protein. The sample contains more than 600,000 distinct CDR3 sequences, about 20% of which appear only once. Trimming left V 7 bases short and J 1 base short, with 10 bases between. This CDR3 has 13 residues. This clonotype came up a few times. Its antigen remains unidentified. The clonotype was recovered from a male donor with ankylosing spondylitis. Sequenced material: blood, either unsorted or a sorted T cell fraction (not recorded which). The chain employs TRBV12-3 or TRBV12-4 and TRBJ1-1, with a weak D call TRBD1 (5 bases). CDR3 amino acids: CASIDTGNTEAFF. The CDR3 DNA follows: TGTGCCAGCATTGACACAGGGAACACTGAAGCTTTCTTT.